The sample holds many counts of the clone carrying this TCR beta chain. The sample originates from a study of CD8 T cells in ankylosing spondylitis. A quantitative 5'-RACE method, one with molecular barcodes, was used to make TCR beta libraries. Using its own MiXCR run on the 5' RACE reads, TCRdb lists one record per CDR3 protein. The sample carries 220,000 or so distinct CDR3 sequences, about 10% recorded once. CDR3 length: 14 amino acids. V was cut by 1 base and J by 3 bases, with 10 bases left in between. Germline CDR1 SGHTA, CDR2 FQGNSA. The chain combines TRBV7-2 with TRBJ2-7; D call uncertain. The sequencing sample was made of blood, either unsorted or a sorted T cell fraction (not recorded which). This receptor was obtained from a male donor with ankylosing spondylitis or in good health (not recorded which). CDR3 sequence reads: CASSLGTKFYEQYF. The CDR3 DNA sequence: TGTGCCAGCAGCTTAGGCACCAAGTTCTACGAGCAGTACTTC.